Presented here are 31 T cell receptor beta chains from one specimen sequenced in a study of T cell repertoires in cytomegalovirus infection (dated by TCRdb to between 2018 and 2020). The instrument was an Illumina HiSeq 1500. The public reads were quality trimmed at Q25 with fastp and then assembled into clones with MiXCR by TCRdb, keeping productive beta chains. Rows with one shared CDR3 protein collapse into an entry with the most common genes and DNA. This sample holds roughly 760,000 distinct CDR3 sequences; about 40% were observed only once. Together, the top ten hold 2.5% to 3.5% of the sample. Sequences were obtained from PBMCs. Source of these receptors: a human donor in good health (CMV status not recorded). Some clones in this sample may be carry-over from other donors' samples.

Points on this clonotype: A much larger clonotype is one base distant, so this may be a read error. Because it lacks the conserved phenylalanine or tryptophan at the end, this CDR3 is likely a read error. The CDR3 spells CASRRKGLQNQPQHV. The CDR3 nucleotides are TGTGCCAGCCGAAGAAAGGGACTGCAGAATCAGCCCCAGCATGTT. The V and J genes are TRBV7-2 and TRBJ1-5, with D maybe TRBD1 (5 bases). Trimming shortened V by 8 bases and J by 4 bases, and 18 bases separated the two germline ends. This CDR3 has 15 residues. Germline CDR1 and CDR2: SGHTA and FQGNSA.

About this clonotype: A read error is possible here, since a much larger clone lies one base away. The rearrangement joins TRBV2 to TRBJ1-2, with D possibly TRBD1 on 5 matching bases. CDR3 length: 15 amino acids. The germline V gene has CDR1 SNHLY and CDR2 FYNNEI. CDR3 region: CATKTALIPNYGSTF. Written as DNA, the CDR3 is TGTGCCACCAAGACAGCACTGATCCCTAACTATGGCTCCACCTTC.

As concerns this clonotype: One end of the junction is discordant with germline, which a read error may explain. This sequence joins TRBV7-2 and TRBJ2-6; possibly TRBD2 for D (6 bases). Germline values: CDR1 SGHTA, CDR2 FQGNSA. This CDR3 comprises 15 residues. The CDR3 coding sequence is TGTGCCAGCAGCTTGTTTCTAGCGCTAGCCAACGTCCGGACTTTC. It translates to CASSLFLALANVRTF.

The CDR3 region has the DNA TGTGCCAGCAGTTTAGTCATTACAGGGTCGAGGAATCAGCCCCAGCATTTT. Protein sequence: CASSLVITGSRNQPQHF. The gene calls are TRBV12-3 or TRBV12-4 and TRBJ1-5, with D perhaps matching TRBD1 (6 bases). Trimming removed 1 base at V and 4 bases at J, with 17 bases between. The CDR3 contains 17 residues.

This clonotype was seen once. The chain employs TRBV5-1 and TRBJ2-2, with unresolved D. This CDR3 is built from 14 residues. Per germline, CDR1 SGHRS and CDR2 YFSETQ. V was shortened by 7 bases and J by 6 bases, with 16 bases between the two germline ends. In nucleotides, the CDR3 is TGCGCCAGCTGCCGGCTGGACCCGGCCGGGGAGCTGTTTTTT. This sequence encodes CASCRLDPAGELFF.

This clonotype showed up just a few times. V is TRBV20-1 and J is TRBJ2-4; 10 bases align to TRBD2. V shed 0 bases and J 0 bases; nucleotides not matched to a gene: 8. The CDR3 has 18 residues. Germline loops: CDR1 DFQATT, CDR2 SNEGSKA (reference sequence). Here the CDR3 reads CSARDRGAGGLAKNIQYF. In DNA, the CDR3 is TGCAGTGCTAGAGATCGAGGAGCGGGGGGGCTAGCCAAAAACATTCAGTACTTC.

This clonotype was counted a few times. The gene calls are TRBV20-1 and TRBJ2-3, with 7 bases aligning to TRBD2. The junction had 12 bases not matched to a gene; V was cut back by 6 bases and J by 3 bases. The CDR3 totals 15 residues. Germline lookup yields CDR1 DFQATT and CDR2 SNEGSKA (reference sequence). CDR3 nucleotide sequence: TGCAGTGCCCAGAAAGCGGGGAGGGATACAGATACGCAGTATTTT. Its protein product is CSAQKAGRDTDTQYF.

The chain recombines TRBV5-6 with TRBJ1-2, with TRBD1 matching over 8 bases. Germline CDR1 is SGHDT and CDR2 is YYEEEE. The CDR3 is 16 amino acids. The V segment lost 4 bases and the J segment 6 bases; nucleotides outside the gene matches: 14. The CDR3: CASSPRTGYRIDGYTF. CDR3 nucleotides: TGTGCCAGCAGCCCGCGGACAGGGTATCGAATCGATGGCTACACCTTC. The complete variable domain, with remaining parts taken from reference TRBV5-6 and TRBJ1-2, reads DAGVTQSPTHLIKTRGQQVTLRCSPKSGHDTVSWYQQALGQGPQFIFQYYEEEERQRGNFPDRFSGHQFPNYSSELNVNALLLGDSALYLCASSPRTGYRIDGYTFGSGTRLTVV.

The chain couples TRBV24-1 to TRBJ2-7; D is ambiguous. Germline V gene lookup returns CDR1 KGHDR and CDR2 SFDVKD. The CDR3 spans 14 residues. CDR3 coding DNA: TGTGCAACCCATAACTCCCGGGCAGACTACGAGCAGTACTTC. Translated: CATHNSRADYEQYF.

This CDR3 is CASRTTTGTGELFF. DNA for the CDR3: TGTGCCAGCAGGACAACTACAGGGACCGGGGAGCTGTTTTTT. The rearrangement links TRBV6-1 to TRBJ2-2; D is perhaps TRBD1 (6 bases). The CDR3 length is 14 residues. The V end lost 6 bases, the J end lost 5 bases, and 13 bases lay between the germline ends. In germline, CDR1 is MNHNS, CDR2 SASEGT.

This clonotype was seen a handful of times. This chain uses TRBV7-2 with TRBJ1-5; D is unresolved. CDR3 length equals 18 residues. CDR1 and CDR2 from the germline V gene are SGHTA and FQGNSA. Between the trimmed V and J ends, which lost 2 bases and 0 bases, there was a span of 17 bases. DNA for the CDR3: TGTGCCAGCAGCTTACAGGAGAGTCCTGTATATAGCAATCAGCCCCAGCATTTT. Translating it yields CASSLQESPVYSNQPQHF.

This clonotype was detected a few times. The chain uses TRBV3-1 and TRBJ1-5; D is perhaps TRBD1 (6 bases). The germline gives CDR1 LGHDT, CDR2 YNNKEL (reference sequence). V lost 1 base to trimming and J lost 3 bases, with 13 bases between them. The CDR3 length is 16 residues. The CDR3 region is CASSQGGVGHNQPQHF. CDR3 DNA sequence: TGTGCCAGCAGCCAAGGGGGGGTGGGACACAATCAGCCCCAGCATTTT. The whole variable domain, filled in from reference TRBV3-1 and TRBJ1-5, reads DTAVSQTPKYLVTQMGNDKSIKCEQNLGHDTMYWYKQDSKKFLKIMFSYNNKELIINETVPNRFSPKSPDKAHLNLHINSLELGDSAVYFCASSQGGVGHNQPQHFGDGTRLSIL.

V and J are TRBV7-3 and TRBJ2-3; 10 bases map to TRBD2. Germline assignment: CDR1 SGHTA and CDR2 FQGTGA. CDR3 length equals 14 residues. V dropped 5 bases and J dropped 5; count of bases not matched to a gene: 4. The CDR3 nucleotides are TGTGCCAGCAGCACGCGACTAGCGGGAGATACGCAGTATTTT. Its protein is CASSTRLAGDTQYF. The whole variable domain, remainder taken from reference TRBV7-3 and TRBJ2-3, is GAGVSQTPSNKVTEKGKYVELRCDPISGHTALYWYRQSLGQGPEFLIYFQGTGAADDSGLPNDRFFAVRPEGSVSTLKIQRTERGDSAVYLCASSTRLAGDTQYFGPGTRLTVL.

This clonotype was observed once. The V call is TRBV27, the J call TRBJ2-5, with TRBD2 identical over 7 bases. V shed 5 bases and J 5 bases; nucleotides not matched to a gene: 8. The CDR3 has 14 residues. Germline assignment: CDR1 MNHEY and CDR2 SMNVEV (reference sequence). The CDR3 reads CASSGGGSWETQYF. The CDR3 nucleotides are TGTGCCAGCAGTGGCGGGGGATCTTGGGAGACCCAGTACTTC.

This clonotype was picked up a small number of times. The rearrangement links TRBV6-5 to TRBJ2-7, with D possibly being TRBD2 (6 bases). The V end lost 6 bases, the J end lost 0 bases, and 15 bases lay between the germline ends. The germline gives CDR1 MNHEY, CDR2 SVGAGI. CDR3 length: 15 amino acids. This CDR3 is CASRRGSGSSYEQYF. The DNA of the CDR3 is TGTGCCAGCAGGCGGGGATCAGGGAGCTCCTACGAGCAGTACTTC.

This clonotype was recorded once. The chain joins TRBV6-8 to TRBJ1-6; perhaps TRBD1 as D (6 bases). V was pared by 6 bases and J by 6 bases, with 15 bases between. Germline CDR1 and CDR2: MNHGY and SAAAGT. This CDR3 comprises 15 residues. The CDR3 coding sequence is TGTGCCAGCAGGCCCACAGGGCAGGGTAATTCACCCCTCCACTTT. Protein: CASRPTGQGNSPLHF.

With regard to this clonotype: The germline gene is not matched at one end of the junction; a read error may be the cause. The chain employs TRBV6-2 or TRBV6-3 and TRBJ1-1; 7 positions match TRBD1. Germline values: CDR1 MNHEY, CDR2 SVGEGT. The CDR3 runs 15 residues. Written as DNA, the CDR3 is TGTGCCCGCAGTGCACAGGGGACGGTGAACACTGAAGCTTTCTTT. Its translation is CARSAQGTVNTEAFF.

This clonotype was counted a few times. The chain's CDR3 is CASSLSRTSGSIDEQFF. Here the CDR3 DNA reads TGTGCCAGCAGTTTATCCCGAACTAGCGGGAGCATTGATGAGCAGTTCTTC. The genes are TRBV27 and TRBJ2-1; 11 nucleotides line up with TRBD2. CDR1 MNHEY and CDR2 SMNVEV come from the germline V gene (reference sequence). This CDR3 contains 17 residues. Trimming at V came to 0 bases and at J to 8 bases, leaving 9 bases not matched to a gene.

In its sample, this clonotype was seen a few times. The chain has TRBV19 and TRBJ2-1, with TRBD1 as a possible D gene (6 bases). Trimming left V 6 bases short and J 5 bases short, with 17 bases between. The V gene's germline CDR1 is LNHDA and CDR2 SQIVND (reference sequence). The CDR3 has 15 amino acids. The CDR3 bases are TGTGCCAGTAGCCACCAGGGGCCCCTCAACAATGAGCAGTTCTTC. It encodes CASSHQGPLNNEQFF. The variable domain in full, completed from reference TRBV19 and TRBJ2-1, reads DGGITQSPKYLFRKEGQNVTLSCEQNLNHDAMYWYRQDPGQGLRLIYYSQIVNDFQKGDIAEGYSVSREKKESFPLTVTSAQKNPTAFYLCASSHQGPLNNEQFFGPGTRLTVL.

This clonotype showed up just a few times. V gene TRBV28 combines with J gene TRBJ2-2; D unclear. This CDR3 comprises 15 residues. CDR1 is MDHEN, CDR2 SYDVKM, per germline. V was clipped by 4 bases and J by 3 bases, with 12 bases between them. The CDR3 is CASSSTSRDTGELFF. In DNA, the CDR3 is TGTGCCAGCAGTTCCACTTCCCGGGACACCGGGGAGCTGTTTTTT. Full variable domain (rest looked up from reference TRBV28 and TRBJ2-2): DVKVTQSSRYLVKRTGEKVFLECVQDMDHENMFWYRQDPGLGLRLIYFSYDVKMKEKGDIPEGYSVSREKKERFSLILESASTNQTSMYLCASSSTSRDTGELFFGEGSRLTVL.

This clonotype was recorded once. The chain employs TRBV7-2 and TRBJ1-2; 8 bases match TRBD1. Germline values: CDR1 SGHTA, CDR2 FQGNSA. The CDR3 length is 15 residues. V shed 5 bases and J 7 bases; nucleotides not matched to a gene: 12. CDR3 sequence reads: CASSQGPGQVAGYTF. CDR3 sequence (DNA): TGTGCCAGCAGCCAAGGACCGGGACAGGTGGCTGGCTACACCTTC.

V gene TRBV6-5 combines with J gene TRBJ2-7, with 9 bases matching TRBD1. V was clipped by 1 base and J by 2 bases; unmatched bases: 3. Germline assignment: CDR1 MNHEY and CDR2 SVGAGI. The CDR3 sequence is 15 residues long. In DNA, the CDR3 is TGTGCCAGCAGTTACTGGGGGACAGGGACCTACGAGCAGTACTTC. This translates into CASSYWGTGTYEQYF.

This clonotype has a handful of counts. The chain couples TRBV6-5 to TRBJ1-6, with TRBD1 as a possible D gene (5 bases). This CDR3 has 16 residues. V shed 6 bases and J shed 3 bases, with 15 bases lying between them. Looked up from germline, CDR1 is MNHEY and CDR2 is SVGAGI. In nucleotides, the CDR3 is TGTGCCAGCAGGGGGGGAACCGGTGGCTATAATTCACCCCTCCACTTT. This codes for CASRGGTGGYNSPLHF.

The genes are TRBV28 and TRBJ2-6, with unresolved D. There are 16 residues in the CDR3. Germline CDR1 reads MDHEN; CDR2 reads SYDVKM. Trimming cost V 3 bases and J 7 bases, with 16 bases left between them. The CDR3 nucleotides are TGTGCCAGCAGTTTTCGTCGGCCCCTCCGAGCCAACGTCCTGACTTTC. Translation: CASSFRRPLRANVLTF.

The chain has TRBV27 and TRBJ2-7; unclear D gene. V shed 5 bases and J shed 0 bases, with 11 bases lying between them. Germline loops: CDR1 MNHEY, CDR2 SMNVEV (reference sequence). This CDR3 has 14 residues. The CDR3 here is CASSSYDSSYEQYF. As DNA, the CDR3 is TGTGCCAGCAGTAGCTACGATAGCTCCTACGAGCAGTACTTC.

This clonotype was found many times. The V and J genes are TRBV7-8 and TRBJ2-7; D is perhaps TRBD1 or TRBD2 (5 bases each). The germline V and J ends were trimmed by 3 bases and 6 bases, with 18 bases remaining between them. The CDR3 consists of 15 residues. Germline CDR1 is SGHVS and CDR2 is FQNEAQ. The CDR3 is CASSFPGPRVLEQYF. The CDR3 DNA reads TGTGCCAGCAGCTTCCCGGGGCCACGGGTCCTCGAGCAGTACTTC.

In this sample, this clonotype turned up many times. The chain joins TRBV11-2 to TRBJ2-2, with TRBD1 matching 7 bases. CDR3 length: 14 amino acids. The germline V gene encodes CDR1 SGHAT and CDR2 FQNNGV. V shed 5 bases, J shed 2 bases, and the junction held 2 bases outside the gene matches. CDR3 sequence (DNA): TGTGCCAGCAGCGACAGGGTTAACACCGGGGAGCTGTTTTTT. Encoded protein: CASSDRVNTGELFF.

The chain carries TRBV6-6 and TRBJ1-1; TRBD1 agrees at 8 bases. There are 17 residues in the CDR3. Germline V CDR1 and CDR2: MNHNY, SVGAGI (reference sequence). J lost 10 bases, V lost 4 bases, and 20 bases had no gene match. The CDR3 sequence is CASSSAGQAENGFVAFF. For the CDR3, the DNA is TGTGCCAGCAGTTCTGCGGGACAGGCGGAGAATGGATTCGTAGCTTTCTTT.

This chain links TRBV7-6 with TRBJ2-3; 13 nucleotides align to TRBD2. Trimming cost V 5 bases and J 4 bases; bases outside gene matches: 15. The CDR3 sequence is 19 residues long. Per germline, CDR1 SGHVS and CDR2 FNYEAQ. The chain's CDR3 is CASSPRGLAGKSGPDTQYF. DNA of the CDR3: TGTGCCAGCAGCCCCCGGGGACTAGCGGGGAAGAGTGGACCAGATACGCAGTATTTT.

This clonotype was seen a few times. A read error may account for a junction end that differs from germline. This chain connects TRBV13 to TRBJ2-1; tentatively, D is TRBD2 (5 bases). This CDR3 comprises 12 residues. Germline CDR1 is PRHDT and CDR2 is FYEKMQ (reference sequence). This CDR3 reads CASSLESGEQFF. DNA for the CDR3: TGCGCCAGCAGCTTGGAAAGCGGTGAGCAGTTCTTC.

The J gene is TRBJ2-2, the V gene TRBV4-1, with D perhaps matching TRBD1 (6 bases). This CDR3 spans 16 amino acids. Germline CDR1 is MGHRA and CDR2 is YSYEKL. Between the trimmed V and J ends, which lost 4 bases and 7 bases, there was a span of 19 bases. This CDR3 reads CASSPVFPGESGELFF. The CDR3 coding sequence is TGCGCCAGCAGCCCGGTTTTCCCAGGGGAGAGCGGGGAGCTGTTTTTT.